This T cell receptor beta chain was recorded in a study of regulatory T cells in long-lasting Graves disease. Arm-PCR of CDR3 regions with iRepertoire HTBI primers generated TCR beta libraries. Via MiXCR, TCRdb re-called the multiplex PCR reads, giving one row per CDR3 protein. The data hold nearly 350,000 distinct CDR3 sequences, with 15% to 20% observed a single time. The CDR3 covers 14 residues. CDR1 and CDR2 (germline): SGHTA, FQGNSA. V was pared by 8 bases and J by 0 bases, with 6 bases of the junction left unmatched. This clonotype was found a few times. Its target is unknown. Documented time point: persistent/refractory GD, antithyroid drugs over 5 years with positive TRAb. RNA isolated from PBMCs was used to make the TCR library. Per American Thyroid Association guidelines, Graves' disease was diagnosed. Whole-study results and caveats: TRBV28, TRBJ1-2 and TRBJ2-5 emerged as the favored segments in persistent disease.

The chain recombines TRBV7-2 with TRBJ1-1; 7 bases align to TRBD1. Sequenced here: peripheral blood mononuclear cells (PBMCs), sampled when the disease was refractory, from a patient treated with antithyroid drugs. The clonotype originates from a female donor with Graves disease. In DNA form, the CDR3 reads TGTGCCAGCCAGGGGGGGATGATGAACACTGAAGCTTTCTTT. Protein sequence: CASQGGMMNTEAFF.